These T cell receptor beta chains were read from a single sample in a study of graft-versus-host responses after intestinal transplantation. The antigens these receptors bind are not known. The data were produced by immunoSEQ multiplex PCR, yet TCRdb's version contains in-frame clones alone and is incomplete. The sample records roughly 100,000 clones, roughly 87% being singletons. Specimen: unstimulated CD4+ T cells sorted from spleen or lymph node cells, collected before intestinal transplant. These TCRs come from a human donor who received an intestinal transplant. CDR3s include the opening cysteine and the closing phenylalanine or tryptophan. Each record gives: clone size, D gene, J gene, V gene, CDR3 protein, CDR3 DNA. D genes are given only for firm matches. Clone size is stated in some rows and not others, as once, few, many or a class when expanded.

-	-	TRBJ2-2	TRBV5-4	CASSLRVGTGELFF	TGTGCCAGCAGCTTGAGGGTGGGCACCGGGGAGCTGTTTTTT
-	TRBD2	TRBJ2-1	TRBV11-2	CASSKTSGAYNEQFF	TGTGCCAGCAGCAAGACTAGCGGGGCTTACAATGAGCAGTTCTTC
-	TRBD1	TRBJ1-2	TRBV27	CASTPRQGAGYGYTF	TGTGCCAGCACTCCGCGACAGGGGGCTGGGTATGGCTACACCTTC
-	TRBD1	TRBJ1-5	TRBV19	CASTDRGNGNQPQHF	TGTGCCAGTACTGACAGGGGTAACGGCAATCAGCCCCAGCATTTT
-	-	TRBJ1-2	TRBV6-5	CASSGAQAGYTF	TGTGCCAGCAGCGGGGCCCAGGCAGGCTACACCTTC
-	-	TRBJ2-1	TRBV19	CASSIDHRASYNEQFF	TGTGCCAGTAGTATCGATCACAGGGCCTCCTACAATGAGCAGTTCTTC
few	TRBD1	TRBJ2-7	TRBV6-5	CASSPGTGSSDEQYF	TGTGCCAGCAGTCCCGGGACAGGGAGTTCCGACGAGCAGTACTTC
-	TRBD1	TRBJ2-5	TRBV18	CASSLSGGTQETQYF	TGTGCCAGCTCCCTATCAGGGGGTACCCAAGAGACCCAGTACTTC
-	-	TRBJ2-4	TRBV7-6	CASSLAGQGHIQYF	TGTGCCAGCAGCTTAGCGGGTCAGGGTCACATTCAGTACTTC
-	TRBD1	TRBJ1-2	TRBV6-6	CASIKRGQEHNGYTF	TGTGCCAGCATCAAAAGGGGACAGGAACATAATGGCTACACCTTC
-	TRBD2	TRBJ2-6	TRBV18	CASSPRTSGSSGANVLTF	TGTGCCAGCTCACCAAGAACTAGCGGGAGCTCTGGGGCCAACGTCCTGACTTTC
-	-	TRBJ2-3	TRBV7-7	CASSPSSTDTQYF	TGTGCCAGCAGCCCTTCCAGCACAGATACGCAGTATTTT
-	TRBD1	TRBJ1-1	TRBV2	CARPIPGTANTEAFF	TGTGCCAGGCCGATACCCGGGACAGCGAACACTGAAGCTTTCTTT
-	TRBD2	TRBJ2-7	TRBV9	CASSPGLADTYEQYF	TGTGCCAGCAGCCCGGGACTAGCGGACACCTACGAGCAGTACTTC
once	-	TRBJ1-2	TRBV6-5	CASSLRNGPNYGYTF	TGTGCCAGCAGTCTCAGAAATGGTCCAAACTATGGCTACACCTTC
-	TRBD1	TRBJ2-1	TRBV10-2	CASRRTGSSYNEQFF	TGCGCCAGCAGGCGGACAGGTTCTTCCTACAATGAGCAGTTCTTC
-	-	TRBJ2-1	TRBV7-3	CASSLHRASYNEQFF	TGTGCCAGCAGCTTACACAGGGCGTCCTACAATGAGCAGTTCTTC
once	-	TRBJ1-1	TRBV6-1	CASSGGRTEAFF	TGTGCCAGCAGTGGTGGGAGGACTGAAGCTTTCTTT
-	-	TRBJ2-4	TRBV5-1	CASSLAGLGKNIQYF	TGCGCCAGCAGCTTGGCAGGCCTAGGTAAAAACATTCAGTACTTC
once	-	TRBJ1-5	TRBV18	CASSPQGHPNQPQHF	TGTGCCAGCTCACCCCAGGGACACCCGAATCAGCCCCAGCATTTT
-	TRBD2	TRBJ2-2	TRBV10-3	CAITPSGRTNTGELFF	TGTGCCATCACTCCTAGCGGGAGGACGAACACCGGGGAGCTGTTTTTT
-	TRBD1	TRBJ2-7	TRBV5-1	CASSRTEQGPTSEQYF	TGCGCCAGCAGCCGTACCGAACAGGGGCCTACGTCTGAGCAGTACTTC
-	TRBD2	TRBJ2-5	TRBV9	CASSVGTSGVQETQYF	TGTGCCAGCAGCGTAGGTACTAGCGGGGTCCAAGAGACCCAGTACTTC
-	-	TRBJ2-7	TRBV6-1	CASRGTFRSSYEQYF	TGTGCCAGCCGCGGGACTTTTCGAAGCTCCTACGAGCAGTACTTC
-	-	TRBJ2-5	TRBV7-9	CASSLGHSQETQYF	TGTGCCAGCAGCTTAGGGCACTCGCAAGAGACCCAGTACTTC
-	TRBD1	TRBJ2-7	TRBV7-3	CASSRTGFYEQYF	TGTGCCAGCAGCAGGACAGGGTTCTACGAGCAGTACTTC
-	-	TRBJ2-1	TRBV23-1	CASRSESSYNEQFF	TGCGCCAGCAGGTCAGAGAGCTCCTACAATGAGCAGTTCTTC
-	TRBD1	TRBJ2-1	TRBV4-1	CASSHAGTGSYNEQFF	TGCGCCAGCAGCCATGCCGGGACAGGCTCCTACAATGAGCAGTTCTTC
-	TRBD2	TRBJ2-5	TRBV18	CASSPPAPSGSQETQYF	TGTGCCAGCTCACCACCTGCGCCTAGCGGGTCCCAAGAGACCCAGTACTTC
-	-	TRBJ2-3	TRBV2	CASSSTGRLVDTQYF	TGTGCCAGCAGTTCCACAGGGAGGTTGGTAGATACGCAGTATTTT
-	-	TRBJ1-3	TRBV18	CASSPGGAGNTIYF	TGTGCCAGCTCACCGGGAGGGGCTGGAAACACCATATATTTT
-	TRBD2	TRBJ2-5	TRBV7-9	CASSSHSGSGRETQYF	TGTGCCAGCAGCTCACATAGCGGGAGTGGTCGAGAGACCCAGTACTTC